Sequencing of this T cell receptor beta chain was carried out in a study of blood T cells in healthy people across ages. The study's findings and limits: Shifts in expanded clonotypes may have been confounded by donor CMV status, which was unknown. Age showed a roughly linear inverse relationship with TCR beta diversity per million T cells.

A second about 7 to 12 cycle PCR used barcoded and J-beta primers. MiXCR, run by TCRdb on the 5' RACE reads, gives a single entry per CDR3 protein. Found here are 910,000 or so distinct CDR3 sequences, approximately 50% of them singletons; the top ten hold about 22%. This clonotype was observed a few times. Its antigen is not identified. The authors isolated at least 7 million PBMCs per sample. The germline V gene has CDR1 ENHRY and CDR2 SYGVKD. The CDR3 has 15 amino acids. With 1 base removed from V and 7 bases from J, the gap between germline ends came to 16 bases. The sample taken for sequencing was blood. The TCR comes from a woman aged 55-69 years in good health. The J gene is TRBJ1-1, the V gene TRBV10-3; D is unresolved. The DNA of the CDR3 is TGTGCCATCAGTGAGTTGGGGAGGGTTGAGAATGAAGCTTTCTTT. It specifies CAISELGRVENEAFF.